This T cell receptor beta chain emerged from a study of shared clonotypes between healthy human individuals. As for the study in general: Per-donor plates numbered three CD4 naive, three CD4 memory, two CD8 naive and one CD8 memory.

Points on this clone: The target antigen is unknown.

CD45RO-negative, CCR7-positively selected cells formed the naive CD8 fraction, excluding terminally differentiated effector memory CD45RA+ cells. Using immunoSEQ multiplex PCR, the repertoire was profiled, and TCRdb retains in-frame clones only, with some absent. Counted here are some 1,900,000 clones, roughly 94% occurring once; the ten biggest clones make up approximately 1.2%. Notes on the study in general: Memory subsets generally showed smaller estimated richness than naive subsets did.

This CDR3 has 14 residues. The V end was cut by 5 bases, the J end by 8 bases, with 16 bases between. CDR1 and CDR2 from the germline V gene are SGHTA and FQGNSA. The chain has TRBV7-2 and TRBJ2-1; unclear D gene. The origin of this receptor is a man aged 18 to 30 in good health. Sequencing input: naive CD8+ T cells sorted from blood. The CDR3 protein is CASSELWFGDEQFF. Here the CDR3 DNA reads TGTGCCAGCAGCGAGTTGTGGTTTGGGGATGAGCAGTTCTTC.